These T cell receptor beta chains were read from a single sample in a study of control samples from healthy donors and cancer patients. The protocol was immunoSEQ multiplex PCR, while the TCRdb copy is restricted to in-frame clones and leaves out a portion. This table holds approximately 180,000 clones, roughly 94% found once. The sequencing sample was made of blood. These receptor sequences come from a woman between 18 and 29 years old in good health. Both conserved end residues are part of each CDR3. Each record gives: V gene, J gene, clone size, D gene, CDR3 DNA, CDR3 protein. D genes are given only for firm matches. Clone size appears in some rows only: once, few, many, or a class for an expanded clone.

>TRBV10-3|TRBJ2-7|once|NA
TGTGCCATCAGTGAGTGGGGGGGCCCCGACGAGCAGTACTTC
CAISEWGGPDEQYF
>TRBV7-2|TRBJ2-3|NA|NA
TGTGCCAGCAGCCCGGGGGTTTCCACAGATACGCAGTATTTT
CASSPGVSTDTQYF
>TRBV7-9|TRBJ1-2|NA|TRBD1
TGTGCCAGCAGCCTGGGACAGGGGGACGGCTACACCTTC
CASSLGQGDGYTF
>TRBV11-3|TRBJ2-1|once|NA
TGTGCCAGCAGCTCCACGCAGTCCTTTTCGGGGACCGGGGGTCTCCAGTTCTTC
CASSSTQSFSGTGGLQFF
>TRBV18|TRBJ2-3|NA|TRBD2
TGTGCCAGCTCACTTAGACTAGCGGACACAGATACGCAGTATTTT
CASSLRLADTDTQYF
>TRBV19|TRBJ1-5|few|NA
TGTGCCAGCAAAGAGAGTGGCAATCAGCCCCAGCATTTT
CASKESGNQPQHF
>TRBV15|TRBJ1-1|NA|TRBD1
TGTGCCACCAGCAGAGCTTGGGGACAGTCCACTGAAGCTTTCTTT
CATSRAWGQSTEAFF
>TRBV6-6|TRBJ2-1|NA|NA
TGTGCCAGCAGTTCCCCGGGACCACTCTCCTACAATGAGCAGTTCTTC
CASSSPGPLSYNEQFF
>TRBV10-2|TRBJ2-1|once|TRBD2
TGCGCCAGCAGTAAGCGGGAGGGTTCCTACAATGAGCAGTTCTTC
CASSKREGSYNEQFF
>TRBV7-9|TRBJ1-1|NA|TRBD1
TGTGCCAGCACCCCGACAGGGACGAACACTGAAGCTTTCTTT
CASTPTGTNTEAFF
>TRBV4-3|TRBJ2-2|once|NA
TGCGCCAGCAGCCTTCACTTCGAACCTTTAAGGTCCGGGGAGCTGTTTTTT
CASSLHFEPLRSGELFF
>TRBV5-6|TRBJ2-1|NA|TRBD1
TGTGCCAGCAGAATACAGGGGAGCTCCTACAATGAGCAGTTCTTC
CASRIQGSSYNEQFF
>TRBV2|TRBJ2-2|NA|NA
TGTGCCAGCCAAAAAGAGAGATCCGGGGAGCTGTTTTTT
CASQKERSGELFF
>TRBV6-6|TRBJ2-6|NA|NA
TGTGCCAGCATATCAGGGACTGGGGCCAACGTCCTGACTTTC
CASISGTGANVLTF
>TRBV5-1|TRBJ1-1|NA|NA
TGCGCCAGCAGCTTGGTGGGCAGGAGGAACACTGAAGCTTTCTTT
CASSLVGRRNTEAFF
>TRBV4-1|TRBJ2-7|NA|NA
TGCGCCAGCAGCCAACTGATAACAGGAGTTTACGAGCAGTACTTC
CASSQLITGVYEQYF
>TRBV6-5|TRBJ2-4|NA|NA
TGTGCCAGCAGTTACTCCGCCGAGGGCAAAAACATTCAGTACTTC
CASSYSAEGKNIQYF
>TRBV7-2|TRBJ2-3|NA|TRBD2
TGTGCCAGCAGCTTGATAGCGGGGGGCACAGATACGCAGTATTTT
CASSLIAGGTDTQYF
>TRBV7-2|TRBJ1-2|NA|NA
TGTGCCAGCAGCCCCCCGGGGTCGCGGGCGCGGTATGGCTACACCTTC
CASSPPGSRARYGYTF
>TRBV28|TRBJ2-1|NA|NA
TGTGCCAGCAGTTATCCTGGCTCCTACAATGAGCAGTTCTTC
CASSYPGSYNEQFF
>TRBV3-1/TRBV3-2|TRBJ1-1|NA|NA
TGTGCCAGCAGCCATTACGACAGGAACACTGAAGCTTTCTTT
CASSHYDRNTEAFF
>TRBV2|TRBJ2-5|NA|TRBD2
TGTGCCAGCAGCGCGACTAGCGGACGGCAAGAGACCCAGTACTTC
CASSATSGRQETQYF
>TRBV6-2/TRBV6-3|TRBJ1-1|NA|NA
TGTGCCAGCAGTTTTGGGGGGAACACTGAAGCTTTCTTT
CASSFGGNTEAFF
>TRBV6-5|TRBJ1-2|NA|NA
TGTGCCAGCAGTTACACGGACGGGTCCGGCTACACCTTC
CASSYTDGSGYTF
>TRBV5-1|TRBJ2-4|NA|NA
TGCGCCAGCAGCTTGGGGGGCCTGGGGGACATTCAGTACTTC
CASSLGGLGDIQYF
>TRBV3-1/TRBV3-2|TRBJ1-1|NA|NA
TGTGCCAGCAGCCCTTCAGGGTTATCGGCTTTCTTT
CASSPSGLSAFF
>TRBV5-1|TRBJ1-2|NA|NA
TGCGCCAGCAGCTTGGGGGACAATTCCGATCTCTACACCTTC
CASSLGDNSDLYTF
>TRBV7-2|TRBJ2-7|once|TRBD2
TGTGCCAGCAGCGGAGCGAGCGGGGGGTTATACGAGCAGTACTTC
CASSGASGGLYEQYF
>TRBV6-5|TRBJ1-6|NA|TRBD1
TGTGCCAGCCGGGACAGCCTAAATTCACCCCTCCACTTT
CASRDSLNSPLHF